This TCR beta chain was identified in a study of T-cell reconstitution after alpha-beta-depleted transplantation in children. For this clonotype: Sequence at one end of the junction differs from germline and may be a read error.

This CDR3 comprises 17 residues. Germline V gene data show CDR1 as DFQATT and CDR2 as SNEGSKA (reference sequence). Preparation of the TCRbeta library used unique molecular identifiers. A single record per CDR3 protein comes from TCRdb applying MiXCR to the PCR reads. The data contain about 500,000 distinct CDR3 sequences, approximately 32% of them seen just once; the ten biggest clones take up 2% to 3%. This chain connects TRBV20-1 to TRBJ1-1; D is uncertain. The clonotype comes from a human donor who donated a stem cell graft to a child with aplastic anemia. Sample: PBMCs from the stem cell graft donor, taken from the stem cell graft. The CDR3 coding sequence is TGCTGTGCTAGAGATCGGCAGCTAAATGCCCGGAACACTGAAGCTTTCTTT. It translates to CCARDRQLNARNTEAFF.